A single sample gave rise to the 18 T cell receptor beta chains below, sequenced in a study of response to subunit inactivated influenza vaccine. TCRdb ran MiXCR on the RT-PCR reads and lists one entry per CDR3 protein. The sample has hundreds of thousands of distinct CDR3 sequences; roughly 25% are singletons. Specimen: CD4+ T cells sorted from PBMCs, collected more than 4 days after vaccination. Source of these receptors: a man aged 45-65 years who received an inactivated influenza vaccine.

The DNA for the CDR3 is TGTGCTACGGGACACCTTATGGAAGCCGGGGAGCTGTTTTTT. This translates into CATGHLMEAGELFF. V and J are TRBV7-7 and TRBJ2-2; D might be TRBD1 (6 bases). Germline V CDR1 and CDR2: SSHAT, FNYEAQ (reference sequence). The length of the CDR3 is 14 residues.

In its sample, this clonotype was seen a few times. This chain uses TRBV29-1 with TRBJ1-2; D ambiguous. CDR1 and CDR2 from the germline V gene are SQVTM and ANQGSEA. The CDR3 sequence is 13 residues long. With 4 bases removed from V and 4 bases from J, the gap between germline ends came to 13 bases. The CDR3 nucleotides read TGCAGCGTTGGGGTCGGTTCTGCCTATGGCTACACCTTC. Translation: CSVGVGSAYGYTF.

The sample holds a few counts of this clonotype. This chain joins TRBV29-1 and TRBJ2-7, with TRBD1 matching 8 bases. The CDR3 is 13 amino acids. The trim removed 4 bases at V and 1 base at J, leaving 3 bases unmatched. Germline CDR1 SQVTM, CDR2 ANQGSEA. The CDR3 spells CSVARDRSYEQYF. In DNA, the CDR3 is TGCAGCGTTGCTAGGGACAGGTCCTACGAGCAGTACTTC.

This clonotype has only a few counts. The chain combines TRBV6-1 with TRBJ2-1; possible D gene TRBD1, 5 bases. V lost 10 bases and J 0 bases, leaving 16 bases between the germline ends. The germline V gene has CDR1 MNHNS and CDR2 SASEGT. The CDR3 sequence is 15 residues long. CDR3 sequence (DNA): TGTGCCACAATTCAGAGACAGAGCTCCTACAATGAGCAGTTCTTC. It translates to CATIQRQSSYNEQFF.

This clonotype was observed a handful of times. CDR3 in amino acids: CSARDLAGGRVEQFF. Written as DNA, the CDR3 is TGCAGTGCTAGAGATTTAGCGGGGGGGCGGGTTGAGCAGTTCTTC. The chain employs TRBV20-1 and TRBJ2-1; TRBD2 agrees at 11 bases. The germline V gene encodes CDR1 DFQATT and CDR2 SNEGSKA (reference sequence). V gave up 0 bases and J gave up 9 bases; unmatched junction bases: 7. This CDR3 has 15 residues.

The chain couples TRBV20-1 to TRBJ2-3; a possible D gene is TRBD1 (5 bases). The CDR3 covers 15 residues. Germline CDR1 reads DFQATT; CDR2 reads SNEGSKA (reference sequence). V lost 3 bases and J lost 3, with 16 bases in between. CDR3 sequence (DNA): TGCAGTGCTAGGGACACGCAAAGGGTAACAGATACGCAGTATTTT. Protein sequence: CSARDTQRVTDTQYF.

This clonotype occurred a few times. The J gene is TRBJ2-3, the V gene TRBV10-3; tentatively, D is TRBD2 (5 bases). The CDR3 is 14 residues long. Germline CDR1 reads ENHRY; CDR2 reads SYGVKD. V gave up 4 bases and J gave up 5 bases, with 13 bases separating them. In nucleotides, the CDR3 is TGTGCCATCAGTGGGACTGGAGCAGGAGATACGCAGTATTTT. Its protein product is CAISGTGAGDTQYF.

This clonotype showed up just a few times. The V and J genes are TRBV7-8 and TRBJ2-7; TRBD2 aligns across 10 bases. This CDR3 is 16 amino acids long. CDR1 is SGHVS, CDR2 FQNEAQ, per germline. The ends lost 4 bases at V and 2 bases at J; junction bases unmatched: 8. The CDR3 region has the DNA TGTGCCAGCAGCTCGCGGACTAGCGGAGCCCCCTACGAGCAGTACTTC. Translating it yields CASSSRTSGAPYEQYF.

The chain joins TRBV20-1 to TRBJ2-7, with D possibly matching TRBD1 (6 bases). V was shortened by 5 bases and J by 5 bases, with 13 bases between the two germline ends. CDR1 DFQATT and CDR2 SNEGSKA come from the germline V gene (reference sequence). The CDR3 spans 12 residues. CDR3 sequence: CSAPRGGDEQYF. The CDR3 DNA follows: TGCAGTGCTCCCAGGGGCGGTGACGAGCAGTACTTC.

V is TRBV5-1 and J is TRBJ2-4; D is undetermined. CDR1 and CDR2 (germline): SGHRS, YFSETQ. CDR3 length: 15 residues. The V and J ends lost 2 bases and 3 bases respectively, with 12 bases between them. The CDR3 coding sequence is TGCGCCAGCAGCTTTAAGGGTGTTGGCAAAAACATTCAGTACTTC. This encodes CASSFKGVGKNIQYF.

V is TRBV7-9 and J is TRBJ1-6; D is possibly TRBD1 (5 bases). Between the trimmed V and J ends, which lost 5 bases and 8 bases, there was a span of 13 bases. This CDR3 contains 14 residues. Germline V gives CDR1 SEHNR, CDR2 FQNEAQ (reference sequence). Here the CDR3 DNA reads TGTGCCAGCAGCAAGGACATGCCCCATTCACCCCTCCACTTT. Its translation is CASSKDMPHSPLHF.

The J gene is TRBJ2-7, the V gene TRBV4-2, with TRBD2 matching over 13 bases. The J segment lost 9 bases and the V segment lost 4 bases, leaving 3 bases of the junction unmatched. The CDR3 length is 13 residues. Germline V gene data show CDR1 as LGHNA and CDR2 as YNFKEQ. CDR3 in DNA: TGTGCCAGCAGCCGGACTAGCGGGGGAGTGCAGTACTTC. This translates into CASSRTSGGVQYF.

This clonotype was detected only a few times. V is TRBV6-1 and J is TRBJ2-3; unclear D gene. Germline CDR1 MNHNS, CDR2 SASEGT. The CDR3 totals 13 residues. Trimming stripped 5 bases from V and 3 bases from J, with 9 bases between. The CDR3 region is CASSRSRTDTQYF. The CDR3 nucleotides read TGTGCCAGCAGTCGCTCACGGACAGATACGCAGTATTTT.

This clonotype was counted a few times. V usage is TRBV4-2 and J usage is TRBJ2-3, with TRBD1 matching over 12 bases. The trim removed 2 bases at V and 5 bases at J, leaving 5 bases unmatched. The CDR3 has 16 residues. From germline, CDR1 is LGHNA and CDR2 YNFKEQ. The DNA for the CDR3 is TGTGCCAGCAGCCAACAGGGGACAGGGGGCCAAGATACGCAGTATTTT. It is translated as CASSQQGTGGQDTQYF.

This clonotype was counted ten times or more. The V call is TRBV5-1, the J call TRBJ2-1; 9 positions match TRBD2. V lost 0 bases and J lost 3; bases outside the gene matches: 1. Germline-derived CDR1 and CDR2 are SGHRS and YFSETQ. The CDR3 consists of 15 residues. For the CDR3, the DNA is TGCGCCAGCAGCTTGGGCGGGGGGGACTACAATGAGCAGTTCTTC. Its protein product is CASSLGGGDYNEQFF.

The chain recombines TRBV5-1 with TRBJ1-2, with 9 bases fitting TRBD1. Germline-derived CDR1 and CDR2 are SGHRS and YFSETQ. CDR3 size: 15 residues. With 4 bases clipped from V and 4 bases from J, the junction kept 8 bases outside the gene matches. CDR3 nucleotides: TGCGCCAGCAGCCTATCCGGGACAGGGACCTATGGCTACACCTTC. It specifies CASSLSGTGTYGYTF. The complete variable domain, with remaining parts taken from reference TRBV5-1 and TRBJ1-2, reads KAGVTQTPRYLIKTRGQQVTLSCSPISGHRSVSWYQQTPGQGLQFLFEYFSETQRNKGNFPGRFSGRQFSNSRSEMNVSTLELGDSALYLCASSLSGTGTYGYTFGSGTRLTVV.

This clonotype was observed many times. This sequence joins TRBV7-2 and TRBJ1-2, with 9 bases identical to TRBD1. The CDR3 covers 12 residues. J was trimmed by 8 bases and V by 5 bases; bases with no gene match: 3. From germline, CDR1 is SGHTA and CDR2 FQGNSA. As DNA, the CDR3 is TGTGCCAGCAGCCGGGACAGGGTAGGCTACACCTTC. This gives the protein CASSRDRVGYTF.

In DNA form, the CDR3 reads TGCGCCAGCAGCTTGGGGACAGGGGGTGGACGTGAGTATGGCTACACCTTC. It yields the protein CASSLGTGGGREYGYTF. This chain links TRBV5-1 with TRBJ1-2, with 10 bases fitting TRBD1. This CDR3 contains 17 residues. Germline CDR1 is SGHRS and CDR2 is YFSETQ. V lost 0 bases and J lost 5; bases outside the gene matches: 10.